This T cell receptor beta chain was sequenced in a study of T-cell memory formation after mild COVID-19. Study overall: Clustering of TCRs was largely donor specific. Study results and limitations: Some clones that responded were present in memory (sampled pre-infection), which suggests cross-reactive memory joined. A second wave expanding day 15 to 37 was CD4+-biased; contracting clones were balanced.

Libraries for TCRalpha and TCRbeta carried sample barcodes and unique molecular identifiers via 5'RACE. Via MiXCR, TCRdb re-called the 5' RACE reads, giving one row per CDR3 protein. The table has 360,000 or so distinct CDR3 sequences, around 28% seen once. Trimming removed 4 bases from V and 6 bases from J, with 9 bases in between. Per germline, CDR1 SGHKS and CDR2 YYEKEE (reference sequence). The CDR3 has 12 amino acids. Turning to this clonotype: Its target is unknown.

The V gene is TRBV5-5, the J gene TRBJ2-3; D may match TRBD1 or TRBD2 (5 bases each). This TCR was sampled from an adult woman who had mild COVID-19 (a few samples of this study predate the infection). Cell type and time point are not known. The specimen was PBMCs or a T cell subset sorted from them (not recorded which). CDR3 coding DNA: TGTGCCAGCAGCGTCGAGGGGGATACGCAGTATTTT. This translates into CASSVEGDTQYF. The full variable domain, with the rest looked up from reference TRBV5-5 and TRBJ2-3, is DAGVTQSPTHLIKTRGQQVTLRCSPISGHKSVSWYQQVLGQGPQFIFQYYEKEERGRGNFPDRFSARQFPNYSSELNVNALLLGDSALYLCASSVEGDTQYFGPGTRLTVL.